This entry lists 30 T cell receptor beta chains sequenced from one sample in a study of blood T cell repertoires in COVID-19. Here immunoSEQ multiplex PCR was the method, and the copy in TCRdb shows in-frame clones only, minus some. The sample lists some 200,000 clones, about 90% occurring once. Material for sequencing was peripheral blood. These receptors all stem from a woman younger than 30 who had recovered from COVID-19.

In this sample, this clone turned up a few times. This chain connects TRBV2 to TRBJ1-3; possible D gene TRBD1, 5 bases. Germline lookup yields CDR1 SNHLY and CDR2 FYNNEI. The CDR3 has 16 amino acids. Between the trimmed V and J ends, which lost 7 bases and 4 bases, there was a span of 20 bases. The CDR3 spells CASIEARAPSGNTIYF. The CDR3 DNA reads as TGTGCCAGCATCGAGGCCAGGGCCCCATCCGGAAACACCATATATTTT.

The chain has TRBV7-9 and TRBJ1-1; the D gene is possibly TRBD1 (5 bases). Germline CDR1 SEHNR, CDR2 FQNEAQ (reference sequence). This CDR3 comprises 16 residues. With 1 base removed from V and 10 bases from J, the gap between germline ends came to 22 bases. The CDR3 nucleotides read TGTGCCAGCAGCTTAGGAGTGGGGCGGCAAGGAGTTGGAGCTTTCTTT. This encodes CASSLGVGRQGVGAFF.

V gene TRBV6-5 combines with J gene TRBJ2-7, with 10 bases aligning to TRBD1. The CDR3 runs to 15 residues. The germline V gene has CDR1 MNHEY and CDR2 SVGAGI. Losses at the gene ends were 6 bases for V and 2 bases for J; bases not matched to a gene: 7. CDR3 bases: TGTGCCAGCAGCACCCGGGACAGGGGAACCTACGAGCAGTACTTC. It codes for CASSTRDRGTYEQYF.

The V gene is TRBV28, the J gene TRBJ2-6; 7 bases line up with TRBD2. The CDR3 contains 18 residues. J was trimmed by 1 base and V by 6 bases; bases with no gene match: 12. CDR1 and CDR2 (germline): MDHEN, SYDVKM. CDR3 sequence: CASSPREGWDSGANVLTF. DNA for the CDR3: TGTGCCAGCAGCCCTAGGGAGGGGTGGGATTCTGGGGCCAACGTCCTGACTTTC. The variable domain in full, with the rest retrieved from reference TRBV28 and TRBJ2-6, is DVKVTQSSRYLVKRTGEKVFLECVQDMDHENMFWYRQDPGLGLRLIYFSYDVKMKEKGDIPEGYSVSREKKERFSLILESASTNQTSMYLCASSPREGWDSGANVLTFGAGSRLTVL.

V is TRBV7-2 and J is TRBJ2-7, with 8 bases lining up with TRBD1. The CDR3 is 14 residues long. Germline values: CDR1 SGHTA, CDR2 FQGNSA. With 3 bases clipped from V and 5 bases from J, the junction kept 6 bases outside the gene matches. The CDR3 is CASSFTTGVDEQYF. In DNA form, the CDR3 reads TGTGCCAGCAGCTTTACGACAGGGGTGGACGAGCAGTACTTC.

The chain employs TRBV19 and TRBJ1-5, with TRBD1 as a possible D gene (6 bases). V lost 5 bases and J lost 1, with 12 bases in between. The length of the CDR3 is 15 residues. The germline V gene encodes CDR1 LNHDA and CDR2 SQIVND (reference sequence). CDR3 sequence reads: CASSQGPVSNQPQHF. Written as DNA, the CDR3 is TGTGCCAGTAGTCAGGGGCCGGTGAGCAATCAGCCCCAGCATTTT.

The chain links TRBV3-1 (or the pseudogene TRBV3-2) to TRBJ1-1; possibly TRBD1 for D (5 bases). The V and J ends lost 4 bases and 4 bases respectively, with 10 bases between them. Germline CDR1 reads LGHDT; CDR2 reads YNNKEL (reference sequence). The CDR3 is 13 residues long. The CDR3 reads CASSLPGLTEAFF. The DNA for the CDR3 is TGTGCCAGCAGCCTTCCGGGACTCACTGAAGCTTTCTTT.

The chain carries TRBV7-9 and TRBJ1-6; a possible D gene is TRBD1 (5 bases). The CDR3 covers 19 residues. CDR1 SEHNR and CDR2 FQNEAQ come from the germline V gene (reference sequence). Trimming cost V 2 bases and J 0 bases, with 17 bases left between them. The CDR3 region has the DNA TGTGCCAGCAGCTTATCGGGACTTCTTAATGGCTCCTATAATTCACCCCTCCACTTT. Translating it yields CASSLSGLLNGSYNSPLHF. The variable domain in full, completed from reference TRBV7-9 and TRBJ1-6, reads DTGVSQNPRHKITKRGQNVTFRCDPISEHNRLYWYRQTLGQGPEFLTYFQNEAQLEKSRLLSDRFSAERPKGSFSTLEIQRTEQGDSAMYLCASSLSGLLNGSYNSPLHFGNGTRLTVT.

The rearrangement joins TRBV6-2 or TRBV6-3 to TRBJ1-2; D unresolved. Trimming cost V 0 bases and J 8 bases, with 10 bases left between them. Germline values: CDR1 MNHEY, CDR2 SVGEGT. CDR3 length: 13 residues. CDR3 sequence: CASSYSRAGGYTF. CDR3 coding DNA: TGTGCCAGCAGTTACTCGAGGGCCGGAGGCTACACCTTC.

This clone was detected only a few times. The chain couples TRBV4-3 to TRBJ1-2, with a tentative D call TRBD1 (5 bases). CDR3 length: 13 residues. In germline, CDR1 is LGHNA, CDR2 YSLEER. V was pared by 2 bases and J by 4 bases, with 8 bases between. The CDR3 nucleotides are TGCGCCAGCAGCCAAACAGGTGGCTATGGCTACACCTTC. Translating it yields CASSQTGGYGYTF.

This chain links TRBV25-1 with TRBJ1-2, with D uncertain. V was shortened by 3 bases and J by 5 bases, with 16 bases between the two germline ends. The CDR3 contains 15 residues. Germline V lookup: CDR1 MGHDK, CDR2 SYGVNS. The CDR3 spells CASSELGRERYGYTF. The CDR3 coding sequence is TGTGCCAGCAGTGAGTTGGGCAGAGAGAGATATGGCTACACCTTC.

The V gene is TRBV13, the J gene TRBJ1-1; the D is unclear. V was clipped by 0 bases and J by 4 bases, with 15 bases between them. CDR3 length: 16 residues. The germline V gene encodes CDR1 PRHDT and CDR2 FYEKMQ (reference sequence). The CDR3 loop reads CASSLGPSGGFTEAFF. The CDR3 nucleotides read TGTGCCAGCAGCTTAGGCCCGAGTGGCGGGTTCACTGAAGCTTTCTTT. Supplemented by reference TRBV13 and TRBJ1-1, the full variable domain reads AAGVIQSPRHLIKEKRETATLKCYPIPRHDTVYWYQQGPGQDPQFLISFYEKMQSDKGSIPDRFSAQQFSDYHSELNMSSLELGDSALYFCASSLGPSGGFTEAFFGQGTRLTVV.

The chain recombines TRBV25-1 with TRBJ1-6; 8 nucleotides match TRBD1. The V gene end was trimmed by 5 bases and the J gene end by 0 bases; junction bases not matched to a gene: 6. Germline V gene sequence: CDR1 MGHDK, CDR2 SYGVNS. The CDR3 covers 17 residues. The CDR3, as DNA: TGTGCCAGCAGTCCCCGGGACAGGAGCTCCTATAATTCACCCCTCCACTTT. Encoded protein: CASSPRDRSSYNSPLHF.

J is TRBJ1-6 and V is TRBV5-4; 10 nucleotides agree with TRBD1. With 4 bases clipped from V and 8 bases from J, the junction kept 3 bases outside the gene matches. The CDR3 runs 14 residues. CDR1 and CDR2 from the germline V gene are SGHNT and YYREEE (reference sequence). CDR3 region: CASSKGTGDSPLHF. The CDR3 region has the DNA TGTGCCAGCAGCAAGGGGACAGGGGATTCACCCCTCCACTTT.

The rearrangement joins TRBV19 to TRBJ1-1; D call uncertain. The CDR3 loop spans 14 amino acids. Trimming took off 0 bases at V and 7 bases at J, with 12 bases between the two ends. Germline CDR1 LNHDA, CDR2 SQIVND (reference sequence). Here the CDR3 DNA reads TGTGCCAGTAGTATAGATACGGTCGGAGGTGAAGCTTTCTTT. It encodes CASSIDTVGGEAFF. Drawing the rest from reference TRBV19 and TRBJ1-1, the complete variable domain is DGGITQSPKYLFRKEGQNVTLSCEQNLNHDAMYWYRQDPGQGLRLIYYSQIVNDFQKGDIAEGYSVSREKKESFPLTVTSAQKNPTAFYLCASSIDTVGGEAFFGQGTRLTVV.

The CDR3 nucleotides are TGTGCCAGCAGTTACTCGGCAGGAATAGATAATTCACCCCTCCACTTT. It is translated as CASSYSAGIDNSPLHF. This sequence joins TRBV6-5 and TRBJ1-6; D is ambiguous. CDR1 and CDR2 from the germline V gene are MNHEY and SVGAGI. V shed 0 bases and J shed 5 bases, with 11 bases lying between them. The CDR3 consists of 16 residues.

The chain employs TRBV11-2 and TRBJ1-5, with TRBD1 identical over 10 bases. CDR1 and CDR2 (germline): SGHAT, FQNNGV. The V gene end was trimmed by 1 base and the J gene end by 9 bases; junction bases not matched to a gene: 3. The CDR3 has 14 amino acids. CDR3 in amino acids: CASSLVGDRGPQHF. As DNA, the CDR3 is TGTGCCAGCAGCTTAGTAGGGGACAGGGGGCCCCAGCATTTT.

The chain is built from TRBV10-3 and TRBJ2-1; 11 bases map to TRBD2. The CDR3 length is 15 residues. V lost 5 bases to trimming and J lost 5 bases; unmatched junction nucleotides: 5. Germline V gene sequence: CDR1 ENHRY, CDR2 SYGVKD. CDR3 loop: CAISKLAGVNNEQFF. The CDR3 nucleotides read TGTGCCATCAGTAAACTAGCGGGAGTTAACAATGAGCAGTTCTTC.

The rearrangement links TRBV10-3 to TRBJ2-3; TRBD2 is a possible D gene (5 bases). CDR1 and CDR2 from the germline V gene are ENHRY and SYGVKD. This CDR3 region has 13 residues. V lost 8 bases and J 4 bases, leaving 13 bases between the germline ends. The CDR3 loop is CAISPLGADTQYF. CDR3 sequence (DNA): TGTGCCATCTCCCCCCTCGGGGCAGATACGCAGTATTTT.

The V gene is TRBV7-2, the J gene TRBJ2-7, with 14 nucleotides matching TRBD2. The trim removed 0 bases at V and 2 bases at J, leaving 3 bases unmatched. CDR1 and CDR2 (germline): SGHTA, FQGNSA. The CDR3 contains 17 residues. For the CDR3, the DNA is TGTGCCAGCAGCTTAGCCAGGACTAGCGGGAGGACCTACGAGCAGTACTTC. Encoded protein: CASSLARTSGRTYEQYF.

The rearrangement uses TRBV18 and TRBJ1-1, with unresolved D. The CDR3 has 16 residues. Germline V CDR1 and CDR2: KGHSH, LQKENI. The V end lost 3 bases, the J end lost 2 bases, and 16 bases lay between the germline ends. Here the CDR3 DNA reads TGTGCCAGCTCACCCGACCGACGGGTTTCTAACACTGAAGCTTTCTTT. Its translation is CASSPDRRVSNTEAFF.

J is TRBJ2-1 and V is TRBV2; the match to TRBD2 covers 7 bases. Germline V lookup: CDR1 SNHLY, CDR2 FYNNEI. CDR3 size: 15 residues. V shed 6 bases, J shed 3 bases, and the junction held 8 bases outside the gene matches. The CDR3 here is CASRRVAGDYNEQFF. DNA for the CDR3: TGTGCCAGCAGGAGGGTAGCGGGTGACTACAATGAGCAGTTCTTC.

In this sample, this clone turned up once. This chain uses TRBV19 with TRBJ2-7, with TRBD2 matching over 11 bases. The CDR3 runs 14 residues. The ends lost 6 bases at V and 4 bases at J; junction bases unmatched: 5. The germline V gene has CDR1 LNHDA and CDR2 SQIVND (reference sequence). Written as DNA, the CDR3 is TGTGCCAGTAGCGTAGCGGGAGGGCCTTACGAGCAGTACTTC. This translates into CASSVAGGPYEQYF.

The chain combines TRBV15 with TRBJ2-1; a weak D match, TRBD2 (5 bases). In germline, CDR1 is LNHNV, CDR2 YYDKDF (reference sequence). The CDR3 covers 16 residues. Trimming removed 3 bases from V and 8 bases from J, with 20 bases in between. CDR3 bases: TGTGCCACCAGCAGCGATGGGAGAACAGCCACTTATGAGCAGTTCTTC. This encodes CATSSDGRTATYEQFF.

The chain employs TRBV27 and TRBJ2-7; 7 positions agree with TRBD1. The CDR3 is 14 residues long. With V trimmed by 4 bases and J by 5 bases, 8 bases remained unmatched. Germline CDR1 reads MNHEY; CDR2 reads SMNVEV (reference sequence). The CDR3 region is CASSSGGFLNEQYF. The CDR3 DNA follows: TGTGCCAGCAGTTCAGGGGGTTTTCTAAACGAGCAGTACTTC.

This clone showed up just once. CDR3 in DNA: TGTGCCAGCAGCTTGGACCCCGTGTCCAGGGCCCTCCACTTT. It yields the protein CASSLDPVSRALHF. V is TRBV7-2 and J is TRBJ1-6, with D possibly TRBD1 on 5 matching bases. Trimming cost V 3 bases and J 14 bases, with 17 bases left between them. The CDR3 has 14 amino acids. Germline lookup yields CDR1 SGHTA and CDR2 FQGNSA.

This chain joins TRBV3-1 (or the pseudogene TRBV3-2) and TRBJ1-2; tentative D call: TRBD1 (6 bases). The V gene's germline CDR1 is LGHDT and CDR2 YNNKEL (reference sequence). V lost 4 bases and J 8 bases, leaving 14 bases between the germline ends. The CDR3 loop spans 13 amino acids. The CDR3 reads CASSRHRAVGYTF. As DNA, the CDR3 is TGTGCCAGCAGCCGGCACAGGGCGGTAGGCTACACCTTC.

The rearrangement links TRBV19 to TRBJ1-1; unclear D gene. Germline CDR1 reads LNHDA; CDR2 reads SQIVND (reference sequence). The CDR3 extends over 14 amino acids. V lost 3 bases and J 3 bases, leaving 11 bases between the germline ends. CDR3 nucleotide sequence: TGTGCCAGTAGTATCCGACTGGGAGACACTGAAGCTTTCTTT. Encoded protein: CASSIRLGDTEAFF.

The gene calls are TRBV20-1 and TRBJ2-1; 7 bases line up with TRBD2. Trimming at V came to 3 bases and at J to 2 bases, leaving 7 bases not matched to a gene. This CDR3 has 15 residues. In germline, CDR1 is DFQATT, CDR2 SNEGSKA (reference sequence). CDR3 sequence: CSASQTGGTYNEQFF. The CDR3 DNA follows: TGCAGTGCTAGTCAAACGGGAGGCACCTACAATGAGCAGTTCTTC.

The chain carries TRBV28 and TRBJ1-6, with TRBD1 matching 7 bases. V lost 10 bases and J lost 2; bases outside the gene matches: 2. The CDR3 consists of 13 residues. In germline, CDR1 is MDHEN, CDR2 SYDVKM. In DNA, the CDR3 is TGTGCCACAGGGGGGACCTATAATTCACCCCTCCACTTT. This encodes CATGGTYNSPLHF.